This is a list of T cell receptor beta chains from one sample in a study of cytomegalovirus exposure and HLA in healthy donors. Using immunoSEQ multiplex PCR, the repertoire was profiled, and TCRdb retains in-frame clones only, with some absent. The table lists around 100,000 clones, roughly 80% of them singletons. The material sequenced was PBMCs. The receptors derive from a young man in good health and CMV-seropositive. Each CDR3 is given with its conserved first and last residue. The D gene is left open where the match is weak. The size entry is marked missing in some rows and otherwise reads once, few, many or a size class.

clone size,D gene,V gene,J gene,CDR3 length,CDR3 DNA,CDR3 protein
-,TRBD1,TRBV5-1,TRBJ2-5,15,TGCGCCAGCAGCTACGACAGGGGGCGCCAAGAGACCCAGTACTTC,CASSYDRGRQETQYF
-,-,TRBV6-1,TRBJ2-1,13,TGTGCCAGCAGTGAATCAGTGCGGCGCGAGCAGTTCTTC,CASSESVRREQFF
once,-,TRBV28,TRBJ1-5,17,TGTGCCAGCAGTTGGTCGGCCGGGGGTGTGGGCAATCAGCCCCAGCATTTT,CASSWSAGGVGNQPQHF
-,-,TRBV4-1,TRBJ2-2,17,TGCGCCAGCAGCCAAGGGGCCAGGGTTGAGATCACCGGGGAGCTGTTTTTT,CASSQGARVEITGELFF
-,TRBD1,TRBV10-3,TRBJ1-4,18,TGTGCCATCAGTGAGAGTCGGACAGGGCGACCAACTAATGAAAAACTGTTTTTT,CAISESRTGRPTNEKLFF
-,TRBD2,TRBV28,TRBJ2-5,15,TGTGCCAGCAGTTTCGGGACTAGGGGATGGGGGACCCAGTACTTC,CASSFGTRGWGTQYF
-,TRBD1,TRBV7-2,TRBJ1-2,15,TGTGCCAGCAGCTCCACAGGACAGGGCGGCTATGGCTACACCTTC,CASSSTGQGGYGYTF
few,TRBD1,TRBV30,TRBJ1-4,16,TGTGCCTGGAGTACCGGGACAGGGCTTTTTAATGAAAAACTGTTTTTT,CAWSTGTGLFNEKLFF
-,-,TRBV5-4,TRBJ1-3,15,TGTGCCAGCAGCTTATCCGGGACAACTGGAAACACCATATATTTT,CASSLSGTTGNTIYF
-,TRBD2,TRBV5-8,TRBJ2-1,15,TGTGCCAGCAGGAGCCCAAAGGGACTAGCCGATGAGCAGTTCTTC,CASRSPKGLADEQFF
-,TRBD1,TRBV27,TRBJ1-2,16,TGTGCCAGCAGCGCTAGAATACAGGGGATAGTCTATGGCTACACCTTC,CASSARIQGIVYGYTF
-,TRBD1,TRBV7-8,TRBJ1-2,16,TGTGCCAGCAGCCAGAACCCACGGACAGGGGGGTATGGCTACACCTTC,CASSQNPRTGGYGYTF
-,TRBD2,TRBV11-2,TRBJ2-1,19,TGTGCCAGCAGCTTAGATGGACTAGCGGGAGAACGCTCCTACAATGAGCAGTTCTTC,CASSLDGLAGERSYNEQFF
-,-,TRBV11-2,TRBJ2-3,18,TGTGCCAGCAGCTTATCGGGTCACCTCGGCCAGAGCACAGATACGCAGTATTTT,CASSLSGHLGQSTDTQYF
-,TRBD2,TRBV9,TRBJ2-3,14,TGTGCCAGCACTCCAACGGGGGGGTTAGATACGCAGTATTTT,CASTPTGGLDTQYF
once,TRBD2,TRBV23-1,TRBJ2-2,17,TGCGCCAGCAGCGAATCATCCCTAGCGGGCACCACCGGGGAGCTGTTTTTT,CASSESSLAGTTGELFF
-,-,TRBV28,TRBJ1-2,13,TGTGCCAGCGCGTGGACCCATGAGGGTGGCTACACCTTC,CASAWTHEGGYTF
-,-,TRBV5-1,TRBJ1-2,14,TGCGCCAGCAGCTTGGGGCAGGGTGGATATGGCTACACCTTC,CASSLGQGGYGYTF
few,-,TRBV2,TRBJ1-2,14,TGTGCCAGCACCTTAAGTGGGCGGGTCTATGGCTACACCTTC,CASTLSGRVYGYTF
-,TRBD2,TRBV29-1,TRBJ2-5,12,TGCAGCGTCAACCGGGGGGGTGAGCTCCAGTACTTC,CSVNRGGELQYF
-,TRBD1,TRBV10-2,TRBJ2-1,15,TGCGCCAGCACCAAGGACAGGGAAACCTACAATGAGCAGTTCTTC,CASTKDRETYNEQFF
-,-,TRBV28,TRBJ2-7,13,TGTGCCAGCAGTTTATTACAGGGCCATGAGCAGTACTTC,CASSLLQGHEQYF
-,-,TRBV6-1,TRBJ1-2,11,TGTGCCAGCGGGACACGCTATGGCTACACCTTC,CASGTRYGYTF
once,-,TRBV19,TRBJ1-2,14,TGTGCCAGTAGTATCGGTCAGGTCACCTATGGCTACACCTTC,CASSIGQVTYGYTF
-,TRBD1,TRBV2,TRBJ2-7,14,TGTGCCAGCAGGGTACAGGGGAACTCCTACGAGCAGTACTTC,CASRVQGNSYEQYF
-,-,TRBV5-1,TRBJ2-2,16,TGCGCCAGCAGCTTGGCCAGGTCCGGAGGGAACGGGGAGCTGTTTTTT,CASSLARSGGNGELFF
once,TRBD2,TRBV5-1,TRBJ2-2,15,TGCGCCAGCAGCCAACTAGCGGGAGGACTCGGGGAGCTGTTTTTT,CASSQLAGGLGELFF
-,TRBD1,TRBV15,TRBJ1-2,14,TGTGCCACCAGCAGACTACAGGGGGAGAATGGCTACACCTTC,CATSRLQGENGYTF
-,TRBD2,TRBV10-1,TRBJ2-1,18,TGCGCCAGCAGTGAGTCCGCCGTCCTAGCGGGAGGGAGGAATGAGCAGTTCTTC,CASSESAVLAGGRNEQFF
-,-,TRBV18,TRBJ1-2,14,TGTGCCAGCTCTCGTGGGGACTTGGCCTATGGCTACACCTTC,CASSRGDLAYGYTF
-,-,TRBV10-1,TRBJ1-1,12,TGCGCCAGCAGTGATAGTCTCACTGAAGCTTTCTTT,CASSDSLTEAFF
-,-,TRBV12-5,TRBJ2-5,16,TGTGCTAGTGGTTTGGCAAAGGGGGACCACCAAGAGACCCAGTACTTC,CASGLAKGDHQETQYF
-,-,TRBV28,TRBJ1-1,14,TGTGCCACCCTCAACGGGGGACCGTGGACTGAAGCTTTCTTT,CATLNGGPWTEAFF
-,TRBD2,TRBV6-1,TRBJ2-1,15,TGTGCCAGCAGCGACCTAGCGGGGGTTTACAATGAGCAGTTCTTC,CASSDLAGVYNEQFF
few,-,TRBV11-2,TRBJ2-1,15,TGTGCCAGCAGCTTAGTGACAATCTTCTACAATGAGCAGTTCTTC,CASSLVTIFYNEQFF
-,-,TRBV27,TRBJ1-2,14,TGTGCCAGCAGTTTAACAGTCGGGACACTTGGCTACACCTTC,CASSLTVGTLGYTF
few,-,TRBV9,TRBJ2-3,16,TGTGCCAGCAGCGTAGATCCAGCGGTGAGCACAGATACGCAGTATTTT,CASSVDPAVSTDTQYF
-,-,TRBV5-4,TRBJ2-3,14,TGTGCCAGCAGCTTACGGAGTTCTCAGGATACGCAGTATTTT,CASSLRSSQDTQYF
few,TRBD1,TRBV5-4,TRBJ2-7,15,TGTGCCAGCAGCCTCCCGAGACAGGGAGTCCACGAGCAGTACTTC,CASSLPRQGVHEQYF
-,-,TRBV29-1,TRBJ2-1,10,TGCAGCGTTTCGGTTTTTGAGCAGTTCTTC,CSVSVFEQFF
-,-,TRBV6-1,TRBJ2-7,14,TGTGCCAGCAGTGAAGTCGGTACCGCCTACGAGCAGTACTTC,CASSEVGTAYEQYF
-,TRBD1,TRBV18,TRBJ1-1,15,TGTGCCAGCTCACCAGAGGGGGCGGTTTCCACTGAAGCTTTCTTT,CASSPEGAVSTEAFF
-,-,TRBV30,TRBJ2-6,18,TGTGCCTGGAGTGTGATTCAGGGAATCCTCTCTGGGGCCAACGTCCTGACTTTC,CAWSVIQGILSGANVLTF
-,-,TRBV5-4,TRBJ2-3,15,TGTGCCAGCAGCTTGAGGGGGAGAGCCGCAGATACGCAGTATTTT,CASSLRGRAADTQYF
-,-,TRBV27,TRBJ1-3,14,TGTGCCAGCAGAACAGGGTCCTCTGGAAACACCATATATTTT,CASRTGSSGNTIYF
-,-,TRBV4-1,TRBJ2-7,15,TGCGCCAGCAGCCAAGTATGGGCAGGGGCCTACGAGCAGTACTTC,CASSQVWAGAYEQYF
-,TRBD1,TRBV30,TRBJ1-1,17,TGTGCCTGGAGCAAGACAGGGTGGACCGAGGGGAACACTGAAGCTTTCTTT,CAWSKTGWTEGNTEAFF
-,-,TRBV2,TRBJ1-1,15,TGTGCCAGCAGTGAACAGGGACTAATGAACACTGAAGCTTTCTTT,CASSEQGLMNTEAFF
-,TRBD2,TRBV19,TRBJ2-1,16,TGTGCCAGTAGCCCTAGGACTAGCGGGAGGGCCGGTGAGCAGTTCTTC,CASSPRTSGRAGEQFF